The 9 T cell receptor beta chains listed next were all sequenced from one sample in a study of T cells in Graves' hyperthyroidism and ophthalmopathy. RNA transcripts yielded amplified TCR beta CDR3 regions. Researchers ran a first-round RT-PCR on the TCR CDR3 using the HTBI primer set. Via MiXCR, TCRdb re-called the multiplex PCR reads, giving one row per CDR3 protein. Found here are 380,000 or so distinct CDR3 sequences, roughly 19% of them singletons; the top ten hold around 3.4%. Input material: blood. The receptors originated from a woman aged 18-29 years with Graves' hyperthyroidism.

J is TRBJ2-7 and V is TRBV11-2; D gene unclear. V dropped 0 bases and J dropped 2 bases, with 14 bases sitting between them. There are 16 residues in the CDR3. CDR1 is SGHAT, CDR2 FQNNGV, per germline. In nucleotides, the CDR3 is TGTGCCAGCAGCTTAGATGGTAGTCTAACCACCTACGAGCAGTACTTC. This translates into CASSLDGSLTTYEQYF.

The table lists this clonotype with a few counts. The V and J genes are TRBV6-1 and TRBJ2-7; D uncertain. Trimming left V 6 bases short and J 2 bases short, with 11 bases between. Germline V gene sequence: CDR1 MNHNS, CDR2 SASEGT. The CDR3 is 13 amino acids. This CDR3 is CASSVTYAYEQYF. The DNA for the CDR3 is TGTGCCAGCAGCGTGACGTATGCCTACGAGCAGTACTTC.

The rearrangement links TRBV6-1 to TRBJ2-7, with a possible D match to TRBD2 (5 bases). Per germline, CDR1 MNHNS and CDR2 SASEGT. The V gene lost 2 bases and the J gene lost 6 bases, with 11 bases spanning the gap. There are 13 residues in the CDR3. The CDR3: CASSEIERAEQYF. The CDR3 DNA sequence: TGTGCCAGCAGTGAAATTGAGAGGGCCGAGCAGTACTTC.

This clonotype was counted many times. The chain's CDR3 is CSARGTSGDYEQYF. The CDR3 DNA is TGCAGTGCTAGAGGGACTAGCGGGGACTACGAGCAGTACTTC. V usage is TRBV20-1 and J usage is TRBJ2-7; TRBD2 matches 12 bases. The ends lost 1 base at V and 3 bases at J; junction bases unmatched: 1. CDR1 and CDR2 (germline): DFQATT, SNEGSKA (reference sequence). This CDR3 has 14 residues.

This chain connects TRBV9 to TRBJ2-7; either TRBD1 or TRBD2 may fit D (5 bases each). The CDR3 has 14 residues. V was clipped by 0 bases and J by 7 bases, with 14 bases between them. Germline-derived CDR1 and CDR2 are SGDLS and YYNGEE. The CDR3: CASSVAPAWGEQYF. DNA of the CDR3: TGTGCCAGCAGCGTAGCTCCGGCGTGGGGGGAGCAGTACTTC.

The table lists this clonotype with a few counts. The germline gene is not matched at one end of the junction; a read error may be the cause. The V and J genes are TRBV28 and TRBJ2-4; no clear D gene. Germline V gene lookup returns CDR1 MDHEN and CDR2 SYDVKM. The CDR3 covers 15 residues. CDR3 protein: CASSLWWGDKDIQYF. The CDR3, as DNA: TGTGCCAGCAGTTTATGGTGGGGTGACAAAGACATTCAGTACTTC.

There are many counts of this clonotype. CDR3 residues: CASIPSWSNTEAFF. In nucleotides, the CDR3 is TGTGCCAGCATCCCCTCGTGGAGCAACACTGAAGCTTTCTTT. This rearrangement joins TRBV6-5 to TRBJ1-1; no definite D call. V was trimmed by 7 bases and J by 2 bases, leaving 14 bases between them. CDR1 and CDR2 from the germline V gene are MNHEY and SVGAGI. The CDR3 loop spans 14 amino acids.

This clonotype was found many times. As DNA, the CDR3 is TGTGCCATCAGGGGCCGGACAGGGGACGAGCAGTACTTC. It codes for CAIRGRTGDEQYF. The rearrangement links TRBV10-3 to TRBJ2-7, with 9 bases lining up with TRBD1. Germline values: CDR1 ENHRY, CDR2 SYGVKD. With V trimmed by 6 bases and J by 5 bases, 5 bases remained unmatched. The CDR3 consists of 13 residues.

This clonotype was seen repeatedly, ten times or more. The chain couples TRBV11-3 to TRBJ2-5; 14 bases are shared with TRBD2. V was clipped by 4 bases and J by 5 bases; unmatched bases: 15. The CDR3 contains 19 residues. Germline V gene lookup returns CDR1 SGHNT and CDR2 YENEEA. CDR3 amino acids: CASSSPGTSGGLVWETQYF. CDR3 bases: TGTGCCAGCAGCTCCCCCGGGACTAGCGGGGGCCTAGTGTGGGAGACCCAGTACTTC.